Listed below are T cell receptor beta chains from one sample, sequenced in a study of T-cell reconstitution after alpha-beta-depleted transplantation in children. Using its own MiXCR run on the PCR reads, TCRdb lists one record per CDR3 protein. The sample yields 350,000 to 450,000 distinct CDR3 sequences, roughly 21% seen once. This specimen consisted of PBMCs from the stem cell graft donor, obtained from the stem cell graft. These receptors originate from a human donor who donated a stem cell graft to a child with acute myeloid leukemia. The CDR3 runs from the conserved cysteine through the conserved F or W. Clone size appears in some rows only: once, few, many, or a class for an expanded clone.

v_gene,abundance,CDR3aa
TRBV29-1,many,CSAIAGANTGELFF
TRBV4-1,NA,CASSQETGREYGYTF
TRBV29-1,many,CSVEFSKSTDTQYF
TRBV28,NA,CDSTGTSGNHEQYF
TRBV29-1,few,CSVGTGGDETQYF
TRBV12-3/TRBV12-4,few,CASSPNREETQYF
TRBV6-5,many,CASSRTGDEQYF
TRBV20-1,NA,CSAVFSPSAGTSGSDEQFF
TRBV24-1,few,CATRAGTGVFSEQFF
TRBV14,few,CASSQAWGGLNTGELFF
TRBV12-3/TRBV12-4,few,CASSLARGGQPYEQYF
TRBV4-1,few,CASSQEGTQHYEQYF
TRBV7-2,NA,CASSLAGGPQTYEQYF
TRBV29-1,NA,CSVHGRYYEQFF
TRBV7-2,few,CASSLAGAGTDTQYF
TRBV20-1,few,CSPLRTSYNNEQFF
TRBV2,NA,CASIWLGNNEQYF
TRBV20-1,few,CSARDGDGYSQHF
TRBV7-2,many,CASSLVLTQYF
TRBV4-1,NA,CASSQVLRDTDTQYF
TRBV6-1,NA,CASQRGVDTQYF
TRBV11-1,NA,CASSLVESGARSSLHF
TRBV12-3/TRBV12-4,few,CASSLTGEYQETQYF
TRBV4-3,NA,CASSQASGKPYEQYF
TRBV20-1,many,CSARPLYNEQFF
TRBV6-1,many,CASTPSGGKTYEQYF
TRBV7-9,few,CASSFYGQETQYF
TRBV5-1,NA,CASTLKSYEQYF